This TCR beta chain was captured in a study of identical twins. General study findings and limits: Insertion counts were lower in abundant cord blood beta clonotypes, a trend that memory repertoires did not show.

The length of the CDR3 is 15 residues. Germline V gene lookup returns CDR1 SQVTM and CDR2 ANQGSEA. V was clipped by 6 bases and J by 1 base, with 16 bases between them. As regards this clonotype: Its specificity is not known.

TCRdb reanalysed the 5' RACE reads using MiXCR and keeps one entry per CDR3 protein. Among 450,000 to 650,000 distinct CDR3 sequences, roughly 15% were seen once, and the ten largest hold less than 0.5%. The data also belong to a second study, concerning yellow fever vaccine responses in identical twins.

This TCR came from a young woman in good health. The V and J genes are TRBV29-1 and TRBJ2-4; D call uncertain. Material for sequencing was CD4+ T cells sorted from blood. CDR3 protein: CSVGGVPDAKNIQYF. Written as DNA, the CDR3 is TGCAGCGTCGGTGGTGTACCCGACGCCAAAAACATTCAGTACTTC.